This T cell receptor (beta chain) was recovered during a study of cytomegalovirus exposure and HLA in healthy donors. PCR primers comprised 60 Vbeta and 13 Jbeta primers. Data came from immunoSEQ multiplex PCR; TCRdb stores just in-frame clones and leaves some out. The table includes 150,000 to 200,000 clones, about 77% detected once. The CDR3 is 12 amino acids. Germline-derived CDR1 and CDR2 are GTSNPN and SVGIG (reference sequence). The V gene lost 4 bases and the J gene lost 2 bases, with 3 bases spanning the gap. Sequences were obtained from PBMCs. The TCR sequence derives from a man aged 18 to 30 in good health and CMV-seropositive. This rearrangement joins TRBV30 to TRBJ2-6; D is undetermined. The CDR3 here is CAWTTGANVLTF. CDR3 bases: TGTGCCTGGACAACTGGGGCCAACGTCCTGACTTTC. The whole variable domain, filled in from reference TRBV30 and TRBJ2-6, reads SQTIHQWPATLVQPVGSPLSLECTVEGTSNPNLYWYRQAAGRGLQLLFYSVGIGQISSEVPQNLSASRPQDRQFILSSKKLLLSDSGFYLCAWTTGANVLTFGAGSRLTVL.